The 25 T cell receptor beta chains given below trace back to one sample, sequenced in a study of blood T cell repertoires in COVID-19. Using immunoSEQ multiplex PCR, the repertoire was profiled, and TCRdb retains in-frame clones only, with some absent. This table has approximately 230,000 clones, around 90% appearing once. The sample taken for sequencing was peripheral blood. Source of these receptors: a man older than 75 with acute or convalescent COVID-19.

The rearrangement links TRBV7-9 to TRBJ2-7; perhaps TRBD1 as D (5 bases). Trimming cost V 8 bases and J 3 bases, with 8 bases left between them. The CDR3 contains 11 residues. CDR1 is SEHNR and CDR2 is FQNEAQ in the germline V gene (reference sequence). The CDR3 bases are TGTGCCAGCGGGGCGGACTACGAGCAGTACTTC. It encodes CASGADYEQYF.

The V and J genes are TRBV18 and TRBJ2-4, with D perhaps matching TRBD1 (5 bases). V shed 6 bases and J shed 7 bases, with 22 bases lying between them. CDR1 KGHSH and CDR2 LQKENI come from the germline V gene. This CDR3 contains 16 residues. CDR3 residues: CASSGTADTSGNIQYF. DNA of the CDR3: TGTGCCAGCTCTGGAACGGCAGACACCTCAGGGAACATTCAGTACTTC.

The chain employs TRBV5-1 and TRBJ2-5; D possibly corresponds to TRBD1 (6 bases). Trimming removed 4 bases from V and 1 base from J, with 11 bases in between. Germline V gene data show CDR1 as SGHRS and CDR2 as YFSETQ. CDR3 size: 14 residues. DNA for the CDR3: TGCGCCAGCAGCCGGACAGCAAGCCAAGAGACCCAGTACTTC. Amino acids: CASSRTASQETQYF.

The J gene is TRBJ1-3, the V gene TRBV6-5, with 9 nucleotides matching TRBD1. The CDR3 is 15 amino acids. Trimming took 6 bases from V and 0 from J; bases not matched to a gene: 3. CDR1 is MNHEY, CDR2 SVGAGI, per germline. Here the CDR3 reads CASSPGQGSGNTIYF. CDR3 nucleotide sequence: TGTGCCAGCAGCCCGGGACAGGGCTCTGGAAACACCATATATTTT.

In its sample, this clone was seen a few times. The chain couples TRBV7-2 to TRBJ2-7; perhaps TRBD1 as D (5 bases). With 1 base removed from V and 4 bases from J, the gap between germline ends came to 8 bases. The V gene's germline CDR1 is SGHTA and CDR2 FQGNSA. There are 13 residues in the CDR3. The DNA for the CDR3 is TGTGCCAGCAGCTTAGACAGGAAGTACGAGCAGTACTTC. As protein: CASSLDRKYEQYF.

This sequence joins TRBV5-4 and TRBJ2-4; perhaps TRBD1 as D (5 bases). Per the germline V gene, CDR1 is SGHNT and CDR2 is YYREEE (reference sequence). V was shortened by 2 bases and J by 6 bases, with 12 bases between the two germline ends. This CDR3 has 14 residues. CDR3 nucleotide sequence: TGTGCCAGCAGCTTAAAGGGGCCGGGAAACATTCAGTACTTC. It specifies CASSLKGPGNIQYF. The full variable domain, in which reference TRBV5-4 and TRBJ2-4 provide the parts outside the CDR3, is ETGVTQSPTHLIKTRGQQVTLRCSSQSGHNTVSWYQQALGQGPQFIFQYYREEENGRGNFPPRFSGLQFPNYSSELNVNALELDDSALYLCASSLKGPGNIQYFGAGTRLSVL.

The J gene is TRBJ2-7, the V gene TRBV6-5; 10 bases align to TRBD2. The trim removed 5 bases at V and 9 bases at J, leaving 7 bases unmatched. CDR1 MNHEY and CDR2 SVGAGI come from the germline V gene. This CDR3 is 13 amino acids long. The CDR3 is CASSPPGLARQYF. In DNA, the CDR3 is TGTGCCAGCAGTCCGCCGGGACTAGCGAGGCAGTACTTC.

The gene calls are TRBV13 and TRBJ2-7, with 9 bases that match TRBD2. V lost 2 bases and J lost 2; bases outside the gene matches: 7. The CDR3 covers 16 residues. Germline CDR1 is PRHDT and CDR2 is FYEKMQ (reference sequence). The CDR3 is CASSLFPLAGTYEQYF. The CDR3 coding sequence is TGTGCCAGCAGCTTATTTCCGCTAGCGGGAACCTACGAGCAGTACTTC.

This chain uses TRBV10-3 with TRBJ1-5, with a weak D call TRBD1 (5 bases). Germline CDR1 and CDR2: ENHRY and SYGVKD. Trimming cost V 0 bases and J 7 bases, with 13 bases left between them. The CDR3 consists of 15 residues. As DNA, the CDR3 is TGTGCCATCAGTGAGTCGAGGCGCGGGGACCAGCCCCAGCATTTT. It yields the protein CAISESRRGDQPQHF.

V is TRBV12-3 or TRBV12-4 and J is TRBJ2-2; D is unresolved. CDR3 length equals 13 residues. V lost 6 bases, J lost 5 bases, and 10 bases lay in between. The CDR3 sequence is CASSSLPTGELFF. CDR3 nucleotide sequence: TGTGCCAGCAGCTCCCTACCGACCGGGGAGCTGTTTTTT.

This clone has just one count. V and J are TRBV9 and TRBJ1-6, with a weak D call TRBD1 (5 bases). CDR3 length: 15 residues. The germline V gene has CDR1 SGDLS and CDR2 YYNGEE. The V end lost 5 bases, the J end lost 7 bases, and 16 bases lay between the germline ends. This CDR3 reads CASSAPGMGNSPLHF. The CDR3 region has the DNA TGTGCCAGCAGTGCGCCAGGGATGGGGAATTCACCCCTCCACTTT.

The chain combines TRBV7-3 with TRBJ2-5; no clear D. The CDR3 loop spans 13 amino acids. V lost 1 base and J lost 4, with 7 bases in between. Germline V gene sequence: CDR1 SGHTA, CDR2 FQGTGA. The CDR3: CASSLRLVETQYF. As DNA, the CDR3 is TGTGCCAGCAGCTTAAGGCTAGTAGAGACCCAGTACTTC.

This clone was detected once. This chain links TRBV19 with TRBJ1-1, with a weak D call TRBD1 (5 bases). This CDR3 comprises 13 residues. V gave up 3 bases and J gave up 4 bases, with 9 bases separating them. CDR1 and CDR2 from the germline V gene are LNHDA and SQIVND (reference sequence). The CDR3, as DNA: TGTGCCAGTAGTATTCAGGGTGGCACTGAAGCTTTCTTT. This gives the protein CASSIQGGTEAFF.

The chain recombines TRBV5-1 with TRBJ1-2, with 7 bases identical to TRBD1. This CDR3 is built from 14 residues. V lost 4 bases, J lost 8 bases, and 11 bases stayed unmatched. Looked up from germline, CDR1 is SGHRS and CDR2 is YFSETQ. CDR3 DNA sequence: TGCGCCAGCAGCCTAGGGACAGCCCCTGAGGGCTACACCTTC. Translated: CASSLGTAPEGYTF.

This clone was counted between two and nine times. V is TRBV29-1 and J is TRBJ2-7; tentatively, D is TRBD2 (5 bases). Germline CDR1 is SQVTM and CDR2 is ANQGSEA. The CDR3 consists of 12 residues. Trimming cost V 4 bases and J 5 bases, with 12 bases left between them. The DNA of the CDR3 is TGCAGCGTTGCCGAGTGGGAGAACGAGCAGTACTTC. This gives the protein CSVAEWENEQYF.

The rearrangement joins TRBV7-8 to TRBJ1-5; 8 bases align to TRBD1. CDR3 length: 14 residues. Trimming removed 5 bases from V and 5 bases from J; junction bases left unmatched: 5. Germline V gene lookup returns CDR1 SGHVS and CDR2 FQNEAQ. CDR3 protein: CASSGQGGDQPQHF. CDR3 coding DNA: TGTGCCAGCAGCGGACAGGGAGGGGATCAGCCCCAGCATTTT.

CDR3 nucleotides: TGCAGTGCTACCCCGGAGACCCAGTACTTC. Amino acids: CSATPETQYF. The chain employs TRBV20-1 and TRBJ2-5, with D unresolved. Germline values: CDR1 DFQATT, CDR2 SNEGSKA (reference sequence). This CDR3 has 10 amino acids. Trimming removed 4 bases from V and 5 bases from J, with 5 bases in between.

This chain joins TRBV19 and TRBJ2-5; D perhaps matches TRBD1 (6 bases). Trimming removed 8 bases from V and 2 bases from J, with 15 bases in between. CDR3 length: 14 amino acids. CDR1 and CDR2 from the germline V gene are LNHDA and SQIVND (reference sequence). CDR3 amino acids: CASHSPGQQETQYF. CDR3 coding DNA: TGTGCCAGTCATAGCCCGGGACAACAAGAGACCCAGTACTTC.

The chain combines TRBV10-3 with TRBJ1-2; 7 bases map to TRBD1. This CDR3 is 14 amino acids long. The ends lost 4 bases at V and 4 bases at J; junction bases unmatched: 6. Germline CDR1 and CDR2: ENHRY and SYGVKD. CDR3 amino acids: CAISAQQGPYGYTF. The CDR3 nucleotides are TGTGCCATCAGTGCTCAACAGGGGCCCTATGGCTACACCTTC.

The chain employs TRBV25-1 and TRBJ1-1; 9 nucleotides line up with TRBD1. Germline-derived CDR1 and CDR2 are MGHDK and SYGVNS. J was trimmed by 7 bases and V by 5 bases; bases with no gene match: 8. CDR3 length: 14 residues. In DNA form, the CDR3 reads TGTGCCAGCAGTCGGGGACAGGGAGCGTTTGAAGCTTTCTTT. Protein sequence: CASSRGQGAFEAFF.

This chain uses TRBV12-3 or TRBV12-4 with TRBJ1-2; D gene ambiguous. V was cut by 0 bases and J by 7 bases, with 6 bases left in between. The CDR3 is 12 residues long. The CDR3 DNA is TGTGCCAGCAGTTTAGCGAGCGCTGGCTACACCTTC. Translated, it gives CASSLASAGYTF.

This chain links TRBV6-2 or TRBV6-3 with TRBJ2-7; 8 bases line up with TRBD2. The germline V gene has CDR1 MNHEY and CDR2 SVGEGT. CDR3 length: 18 residues. The V gene end was trimmed by 5 bases and the J gene end by 2 bases; junction bases not matched to a gene: 17. CDR3 in amino acids: CASSRPRGAARYPYEQYF. CDR3 nucleotide sequence: TGTGCCAGCAGTCGCCCGCGGGGGGCCGCAAGGTACCCCTACGAGCAGTACTTC.

This clone was found a few times. This chain joins TRBV5-1 and TRBJ2-7, with a possible D match to TRBD1 (6 bases). V was clipped by 2 bases and J by 9 bases, with 21 bases between them. The CDR3 loop spans 15 amino acids. Looked up from germline, CDR1 is SGHRS and CDR2 is YFSETQ. The CDR3, as DNA: TGCGCCAGCAGCTTCCTGGACAGAGAGCCTACGACGCAGTACTTC. Translating gives CASSFLDREPTTQYF. Full variable domain (rest looked up from reference TRBV5-1 and TRBJ2-7): KAGVTQTPRYLIKTRGQQVTLSCSPISGHRSVSWYQQTPGQGLQFLFEYFSETQRNKGNFPGRFSGRQFSNSRSEMNVSTLELGDSALYLCASSFLDREPTTQYFGPGTRLTVT.

The V gene is TRBV15, the J gene TRBJ1-2; D remains ambiguous. This CDR3 is 16 amino acids long. Trimming took 0 bases from V and 4 from J, leaving 15 bases between them. Germline CDR1 is LNHNV and CDR2 is YYDKDF (reference sequence). The CDR3 region has the DNA TGTGCCACCAGCAGAGAAATAGACCAAGGAGGCTATGGCTACACCTTC. Amino acids: CATSREIDQGGYGYTF.

On this clone: Other nucleotide sequences in the sample specify the same CDR3. The chain links TRBV7-2 to TRBJ2-2; no reliable D call. The length of the CDR3 is 12 residues. The germline CDR1 and CDR2 sequences are SGHTA and FQGNSA. V was clipped by 5 bases and J by 5 bases, with 6 bases between them. CDR3 DNA: TGTGCCAGCAGCCGAGGTACCGGGGAGCTGTTTTTT. Residues: CASSRGTGELFF.